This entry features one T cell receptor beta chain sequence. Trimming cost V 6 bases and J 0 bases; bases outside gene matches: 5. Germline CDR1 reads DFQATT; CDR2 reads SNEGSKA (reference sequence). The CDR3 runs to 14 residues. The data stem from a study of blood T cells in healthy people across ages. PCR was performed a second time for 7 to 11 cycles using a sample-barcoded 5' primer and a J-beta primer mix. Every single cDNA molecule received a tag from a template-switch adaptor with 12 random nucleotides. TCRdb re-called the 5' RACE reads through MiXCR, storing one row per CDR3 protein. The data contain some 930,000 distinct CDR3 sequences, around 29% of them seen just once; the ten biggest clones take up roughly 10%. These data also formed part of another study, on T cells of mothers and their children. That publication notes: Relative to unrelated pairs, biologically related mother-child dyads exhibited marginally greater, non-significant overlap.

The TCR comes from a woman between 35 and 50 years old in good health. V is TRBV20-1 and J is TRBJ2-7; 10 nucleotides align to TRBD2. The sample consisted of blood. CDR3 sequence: CSAVSGRSSYEQYF. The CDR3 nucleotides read TGCAGTGCGGTTAGCGGGAGGAGCTCCTACGAGCAGTACTTC.